This TCR beta chain was recorded in a study of T cell repertoires in cytomegalovirus infection. About the research overall: Evidence of both CMV infection and a matching HLA type came from public TCR beta signatures.

Points from the study as a whole: Cumulative frequency of public TCR beta families picked out carriers of CMV plus the relevant HLA. What dominated the ex vivo response were HLA-C-restricted CMV-specific TCR beta clonotypes.

The CDR3 loop spans 14 amino acids. Losses at the gene ends were 5 bases for V and 2 bases for J; bases not matched to a gene: 2. Germline CDR1 reads SGHTA; CDR2 reads FQGNSA. TCRdb itself ran the reads through MiXCR, one entry per CDR3 protein. The sample shows 300,000 to 400,000 distinct CDR3 sequences, around a sixth of them seen only once. This clonotype was counted at least ten times. Its specificity is unknown. Sequenced input: PBMCs. The source of this sequence is a human donor in good health (CMV status not recorded). Some clones in this sample may be carry-over from other donors' samples. The V call is TRBV7-2, the J call TRBJ2-5, with 10 bases identical to TRBD2. The CDR3 sequence is CASSPSGSQETQYF. CDR3 bases: TGTGCCAGCAGCCCTAGCGGGAGTCAAGAGACCCAGTACTTC.